The 3 T cell receptor beta chains below come from one sample, sequenced in a study of blood T cell repertoires in COVID-19. Method: immunoSEQ multiplex PCR; TCRdb's copy keeps in-frame clones and lacks some. The data contain about 240,000 clones, over 75% of them singletons. The material sequenced was peripheral blood. These receptors all come from a woman aged 30 to 39 with acute or convalescent COVID-19.

V is TRBV15 and J is TRBJ2-6; D perhaps matches TRBD2 (6 bases). Germline CDR1 reads LNHNV; CDR2 reads YYDKDF (reference sequence). V lost 0 bases, J lost 2 bases, and 8 bases lay in between. CDR3 length: 16 residues. CDR3 protein: CATSRERGTGANVLTF. For the CDR3, the DNA is TGTGCCACCAGCAGAGAACGGGGGACTGGGGCCAACGTCCTGACTTTC.

This clone appeared a single time. The genes are TRBV6-5 and TRBJ1-1; 7 nucleotides match TRBD1. Germline CDR1 is MNHEY and CDR2 is SVGAGI. There are 14 residues in the CDR3. J gave up 1 base and V 7 bases, and 6 bases lay outside the gene matches. This chain's CDR3 is CASNSRGRNTEAFF. CDR3 nucleotide sequence: TGTGCCAGCAACTCCAGGGGGAGGAACACTGAAGCTTTCTTT.

This clone was seen just once. This sequence joins TRBV6-2 or TRBV6-3 and TRBJ2-1; 7 bases line up with TRBD1. The germline V gene has CDR1 MNHEY and CDR2 SVGEGT. Germline trimming cut 0 bases from V and 2 bases from J; bases unmatched to any gene: 1. The CDR3 spans 15 residues. Written as DNA, the CDR3 is TGTGCCAGCAGTTACTCGGGACAGCCCTACAATGAGCAGTTCTTC. As protein: CASSYSGQPYNEQFF.